This T cell receptor (beta chain) was identified in a study of T cell clonotyping in hematopoietic cell transplantation. Turning to the study itself: Cytoreduction preceded collection of pretransplant recipient samples. Study outcomes and limitations: Recipient TCR diversity dropped after transplant; expanded clonotypes rose from day 30 to 180. Broader posttransplant TCR repertoire diversity was predicted by graft donor and pretransplant recipient Inverse Simpson Index values.

CDR1 is MDHEN and CDR2 is SYDVKM in the germline V gene. The CDR3 sequence is 15 residues long. The V gene lost 3 bases and the J gene lost 4 bases, with 14 bases spanning the gap. The time point was: recipient sample about 28 days before transplant, after cytoreduction. Recipient blood drawn about 28 days pretransplant and days 30, 100, 180 after. Some clones are missing from TCRdb's copy, which holds only in-frame ones; the method was immunoSEQ multiplex PCR. The sample has 30,000 to 40,000 clones; 85% to 95% are singletons. With regard to this clone: Its cognate antigen is unknown.

The V and J genes are TRBV28 and TRBJ2-3; D is unclear. The source material was peripheral blood mononuclear cells, sampled before stem cell transplant. This receptor was taken from a man aged 40-49 years with chronic myeloid leukemia. Some clones in this sample may be carry-over from other donors' samples. The CDR3 spells CASSFSPGYADTQYF. CDR3 in DNA: TGTGCCAGCAGTTTTAGTCCCGGTTACGCAGATACGCAGTATTTT. Full variable domain (rest looked up from reference TRBV28 and TRBJ2-3): DVKVTQSSRYLVKRTGEKVFLECVQDMDHENMFWYRQDPGLGLRLIYFSYDVKMKEKGDIPEGYSVSREKKERFSLILESASTNQTSMYLCASSFSPGYADTQYFGPGTRLTVL.